The following is a T cell receptor (beta chain) sequence with its context. The data derive from a study of blood T cell repertoires in COVID-19. Study overall: Sample material is recorded as cDNA or gDNA derived from T cells, B-cell-depleted T cells, or PBMCs.

Per the authors' pipeline: Quantification of nucleated cells was approximated via reference gene primer amplification. Profiled with immunoSEQ multiplex PCR; TCRdb holds only in-frame clones, not every one. The V and J calls and the clone size are those of that table, but D and trimming were determined from the DNA. The sample yields about 130,000 clones, 75% to 90% seen once. Germline assignment: CDR1 LNHDA and CDR2 SQIVND (reference sequence). The CDR3 runs to 15 residues. Trimming shortened V by 6 bases and J by 0 bases, and 12 bases separated the two germline ends. V usage is TRBV19 and J usage is TRBJ1-5, with TRBD1 as a possible D gene (5 bases). The clonotype originates from a man between 65 and 85 years old with acute or convalescent COVID-19. The sequencing input was peripheral blood. The CDR3, as DNA: TGTGCCAGTAGGACGACAGTCATTAGCAATCAGCCCCAGCATTTT. It yields the protein CASRTTVISNQPQHF.